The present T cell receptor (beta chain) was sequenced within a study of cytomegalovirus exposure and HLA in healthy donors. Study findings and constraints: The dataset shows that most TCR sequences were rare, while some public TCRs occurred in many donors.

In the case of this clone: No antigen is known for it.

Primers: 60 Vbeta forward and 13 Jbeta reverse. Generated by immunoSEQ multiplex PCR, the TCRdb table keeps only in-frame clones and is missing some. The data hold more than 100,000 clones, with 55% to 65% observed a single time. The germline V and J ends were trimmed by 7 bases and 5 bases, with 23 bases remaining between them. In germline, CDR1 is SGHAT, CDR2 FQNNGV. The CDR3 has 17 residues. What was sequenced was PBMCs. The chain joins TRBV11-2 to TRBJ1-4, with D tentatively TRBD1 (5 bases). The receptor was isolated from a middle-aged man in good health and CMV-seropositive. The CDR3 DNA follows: TGTGCCAGCAAGCCAGGTGAAGGGGCTACTAAGAATGAAAAACTGTTTTTT. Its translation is CASKPGEGATKNEKLFF.